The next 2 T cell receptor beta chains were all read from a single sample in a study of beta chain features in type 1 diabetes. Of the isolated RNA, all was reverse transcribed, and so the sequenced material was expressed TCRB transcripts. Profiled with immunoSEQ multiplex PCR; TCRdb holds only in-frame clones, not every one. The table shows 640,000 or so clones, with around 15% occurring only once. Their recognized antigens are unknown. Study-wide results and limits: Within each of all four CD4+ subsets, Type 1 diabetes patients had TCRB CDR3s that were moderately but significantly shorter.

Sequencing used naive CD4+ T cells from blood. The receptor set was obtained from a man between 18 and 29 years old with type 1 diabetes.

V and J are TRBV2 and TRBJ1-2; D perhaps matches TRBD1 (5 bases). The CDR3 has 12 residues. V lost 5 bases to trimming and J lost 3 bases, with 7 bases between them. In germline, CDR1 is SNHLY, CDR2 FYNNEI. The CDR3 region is CASSTGDYGYTF. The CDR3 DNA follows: TGTGCCAGCAGTACAGGAGACTATGGCTACACCTTC.

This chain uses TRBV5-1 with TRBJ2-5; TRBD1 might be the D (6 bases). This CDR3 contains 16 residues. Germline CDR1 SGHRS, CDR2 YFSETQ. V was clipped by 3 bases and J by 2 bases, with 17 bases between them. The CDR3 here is CASSSLLGTSQETQYF. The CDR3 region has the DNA TGCGCCAGCAGCTCCCTTCTCGGGACATCGCAAGAGACCCAGTACTTC.